The 5 T cell receptor beta chains below come from one sample, sequenced in a study of shared clonotypes between healthy human individuals (dated by TCRdb to the early 2020s). For the CD8 naive samples, CD45RO-negative cells were positively selected for CCR7, yielding a CD45RA+CCR7+ population from which TemRA cells were excluded. The library was made by the immunoSEQ multiplex PCR assay. TCRdb took this table from immuneACCESS and kept in-frame rearrangements with V and J called. Such tables lack part of the clones; where checked against another copy, unresolved V genes explain under half of the gap, and the rest is unexplained. This sample comprises about 2.1 million clones, around 93% of them detected only once. About 1.7% of the sample is taken by the ten largest. Specimen: naive CD8+ T cells from PBMCs. Read against the paper, the sample's cell subset or site label means: CD45RA+CCR7+. These receptors originate from a man between 18 and 35 years old in good health. Some clones in this sample may be carry-over from other donors' samples.

The V gene is TRBV15, the J gene TRBJ2-5; TRBD2 aligns across 9 bases. The CDR3 is made up of 17 amino acids. The V gene end was trimmed by 3 bases and the J gene end by 2 bases; junction bases not matched to a gene: 10. Germline CDR1 reads LNHNV; CDR2 reads YYDKDF (reference sequence). CDR3 in DNA: TGTGCCACCAGCAGGGCACGACTAGCGGTAAATCAAGAGACCCAGTACTTC. This codes for CATSRARLAVNQETQYF.

The gene calls are TRBV27 and TRBJ2-7; tentative D call: TRBD2 (5 bases). The CDR3 contains 11 residues. Deletions cut 8 bases from V and 3 bases from J, with 8 bases between. The germline V gene encodes CDR1 MNHEY and CDR2 SMNVEV (reference sequence). CDR3 amino acids: CASRDYYEQYF. The CDR3 DNA reads TGTGCCAGCCGCGACTACTACGAGCAGTACTTC.

V is TRBV9 and J is TRBJ2-7, with D possibly matching TRBD1 (6 bases). CDR3 length equals 15 residues. The V gene lost 1 base and the J gene lost 7 bases, with 18 bases spanning the gap. Germline CDR1 SGDLS, CDR2 YYNGEE. The CDR3 loop reads CASSVTGLSSGEQYF. The CDR3 region has the DNA TGTGCCAGCAGCGTAACAGGGCTGTCTTCGGGGGAGCAGTACTTC.

This clone showed up just once. DNA of the CDR3: TGTGCCAGCAGTTTCGCCTCTCGCTATGGCTACACCTTC. Encoded protein: CASSFASRYGYTF. The chain has TRBV28 and TRBJ1-2; D gene ambiguous. The CDR3 spans 13 residues. Trimming took off 3 bases at V and 4 bases at J, with 9 bases between the two ends. The germline V gene has CDR1 MDHEN and CDR2 SYDVKM.

The chain uses TRBV9 and TRBJ2-1; 12 positions agree with TRBD2. The trim removed 3 bases at V and 0 bases at J, leaving 4 bases unmatched. Germline V gives CDR1 SGDLS, CDR2 YYNGEE. The CDR3 has 17 residues. CDR3 sequence reads: CASSEGLAGISYNEQFF. DNA of the CDR3: TGTGCCAGCAGCGAGGGACTAGCGGGCATCTCCTACAATGAGCAGTTCTTC.